This T cell receptor beta chain was recovered during a study of T-cell reconstitution after alpha-beta-depleted transplantation in children. Findings of the study overall: From newly produced T cells came most of the T-cell counts and diversity one year after transplant.

Turning to this clonotype: The antigen remains unidentified.

During its preparation, the TCRbeta library received unique molecular identifiers. TCRdb fed the PCR reads into MiXCR, producing one record per CDR3 protein. The sample holds about 590,000 distinct CDR3 sequences; roughly 13% are singletons and the top ten take approximately 2.1%. CDR1 is MNHEY and CDR2 is SMNVEV in the germline V gene (reference sequence). V lost 3 bases and J lost 7, with 6 bases in between. The CDR3 length is 12 residues. The sequence was collected from a male patient younger than 18 who had a stem cell transplant for acute myeloid leukemia, so the T cells may come from the graft donor. The specimen was PBMCs, mostly from graft donor cells, collected 360 days after TCRalphabeta/CD19-depleted stem cell transplant. The chain links TRBV27 to TRBJ2-2, with D hard to call. DNA for the CDR3: TGTGCCAGCAGTTTTACAGTCGGGGAGCTGTTTTTT. Encoded protein: CASSFTVGELFF.